This T cell receptor (beta chain) emerged from a study of shared clonotypes between healthy human individuals. Whole-study findings and limits: Relative to their counterparts shared across all four donors, non-shared clonotypes exhibited diminished generation probabilities.

The CDR3 extends over 13 amino acids. CDR1 is GTSNPN, CDR2 SVGIG, per germline (reference sequence). The V and J ends lost 1 base and 6 bases respectively, with 9 bases between them. The donors were adults (healthy and HIV-negative) with no recent acute infections or vaccinations. Of note for this clone: Its antigen remains unidentified.

TCRdb keeps only in-frame clones here, not all; method: immunoSEQ multiplex PCR. The data contain about 2.5 million clones, around 92% of them singletons. The TCR originated in a young man in good health. Some clones in this sample may be carry-over from other donors' samples. The sample consisted of naive CD4+ T cells from PBMCs. As to subset: CD45RA+ positively selected. This chain links TRBV30 with TRBJ2-2; no clear D gene. The CDR3: CAWSEYIAGELFF. The CDR3, as DNA: TGTGCCTGGAGTGAATATATTGCCGGGGAGCTGTTTTTT.